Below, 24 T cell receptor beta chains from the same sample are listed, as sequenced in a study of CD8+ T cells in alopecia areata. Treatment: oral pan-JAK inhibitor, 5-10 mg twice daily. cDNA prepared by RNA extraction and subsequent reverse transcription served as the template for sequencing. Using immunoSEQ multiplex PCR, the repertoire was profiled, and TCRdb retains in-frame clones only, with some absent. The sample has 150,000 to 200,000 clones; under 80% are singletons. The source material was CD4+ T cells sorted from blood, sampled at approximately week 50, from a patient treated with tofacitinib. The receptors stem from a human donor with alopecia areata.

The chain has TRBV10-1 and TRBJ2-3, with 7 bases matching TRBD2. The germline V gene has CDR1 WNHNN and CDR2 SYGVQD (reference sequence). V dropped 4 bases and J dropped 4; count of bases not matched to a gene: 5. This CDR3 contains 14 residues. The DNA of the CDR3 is TGCGCCAGCAGTGGGACTAGTTTCCCAGATACGCAGTATTTT. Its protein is CASSGTSFPDTQYF.

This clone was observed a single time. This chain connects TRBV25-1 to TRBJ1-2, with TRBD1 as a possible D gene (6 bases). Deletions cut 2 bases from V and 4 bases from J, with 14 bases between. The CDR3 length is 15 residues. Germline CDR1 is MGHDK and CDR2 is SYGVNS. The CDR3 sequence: CASSEGGTTTYGYTF. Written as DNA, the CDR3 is TGTGCCAGCAGTGAAGGGGGCACCACCACCTATGGCTACACCTTC.

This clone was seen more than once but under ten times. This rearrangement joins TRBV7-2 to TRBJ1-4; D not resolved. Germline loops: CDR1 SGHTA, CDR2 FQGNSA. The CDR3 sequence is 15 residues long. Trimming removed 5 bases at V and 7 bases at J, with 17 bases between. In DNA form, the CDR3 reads TGTGCCAGCAGCCCAGCCGGGCCGCCGGGTGAAAAACTGTTTTTT. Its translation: CASSPAGPPGEKLFF.

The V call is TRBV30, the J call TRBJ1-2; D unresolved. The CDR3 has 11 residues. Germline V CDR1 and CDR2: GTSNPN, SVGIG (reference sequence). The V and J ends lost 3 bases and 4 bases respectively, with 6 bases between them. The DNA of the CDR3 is TGTGCCTGGAGGATGCGCTATGGCTACACCTTC. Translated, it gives CAWRMRYGYTF.

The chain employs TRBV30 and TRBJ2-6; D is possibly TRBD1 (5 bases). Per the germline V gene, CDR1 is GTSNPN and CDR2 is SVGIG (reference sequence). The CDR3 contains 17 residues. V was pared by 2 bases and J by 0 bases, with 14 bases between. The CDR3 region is CAWSTGQGTSGANVLTF. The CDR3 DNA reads TGTGCCTGGAGTACCGGGCAGGGCACCTCTGGGGCCAACGTCCTGACTTTC.

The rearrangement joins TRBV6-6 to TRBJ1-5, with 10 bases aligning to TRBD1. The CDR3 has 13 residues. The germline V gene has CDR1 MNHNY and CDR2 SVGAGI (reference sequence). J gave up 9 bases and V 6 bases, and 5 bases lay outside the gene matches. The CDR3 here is CASSGTGVPPQHF. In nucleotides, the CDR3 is TGTGCCAGCAGCGGGACAGGGGTTCCGCCCCAGCATTTT.

This chain's CDR3 is CASSQTRPDTQYF. CDR3 nucleotides: TGCGCCAGCAGTCAGACTAGGCCGGATACGCAGTATTTT. V usage is TRBV4-3 and J usage is TRBJ2-3; perhaps TRBD2 as D (6 bases). Germline V gene sequence: CDR1 LGHNA, CDR2 YSLEER. This CDR3 contains 13 residues. V was pared by 6 bases and J by 6 bases, with 13 bases between.

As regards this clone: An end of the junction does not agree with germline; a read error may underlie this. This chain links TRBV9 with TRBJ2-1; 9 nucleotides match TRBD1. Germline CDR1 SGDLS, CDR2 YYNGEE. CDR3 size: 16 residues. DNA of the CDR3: TGTGCCAGCAGTGTAGGGAGACAGGGGGTCTACAATGAGCAGTTCTTC. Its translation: CASSVGRQGVYNEQFF.

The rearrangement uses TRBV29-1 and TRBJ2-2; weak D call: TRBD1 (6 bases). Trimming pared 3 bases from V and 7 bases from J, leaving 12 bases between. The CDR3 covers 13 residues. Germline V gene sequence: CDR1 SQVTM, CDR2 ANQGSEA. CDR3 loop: CSVEGAFVGELFF. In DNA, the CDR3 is TGCAGCGTTGAGGGGGCCTTTGTCGGGGAGCTGTTTTTT.

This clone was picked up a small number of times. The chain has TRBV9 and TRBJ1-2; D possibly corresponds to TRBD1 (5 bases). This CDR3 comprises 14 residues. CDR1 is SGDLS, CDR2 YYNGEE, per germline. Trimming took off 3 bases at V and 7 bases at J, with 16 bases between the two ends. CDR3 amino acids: CASSGAGTGGGYTF. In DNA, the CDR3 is TGTGCCAGCAGCGGGGCAGGGACCGGAGGTGGCTACACCTTC.

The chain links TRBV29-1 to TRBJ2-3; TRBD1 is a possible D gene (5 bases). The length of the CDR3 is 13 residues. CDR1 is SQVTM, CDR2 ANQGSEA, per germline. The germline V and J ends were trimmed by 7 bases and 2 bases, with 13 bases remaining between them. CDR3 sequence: CSGKGILTDTQYF. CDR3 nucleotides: TGCAGCGGAAAGGGGATACTCACAGATACGCAGTATTTT.

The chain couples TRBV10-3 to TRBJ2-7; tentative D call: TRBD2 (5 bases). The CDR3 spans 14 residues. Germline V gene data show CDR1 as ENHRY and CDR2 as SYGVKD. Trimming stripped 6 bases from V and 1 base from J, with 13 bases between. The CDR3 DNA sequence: TGTGCCATCAGGGGGAGTGGCAGTTCCTACGAGCAGTACTTC. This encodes CAIRGSGSSYEQYF.

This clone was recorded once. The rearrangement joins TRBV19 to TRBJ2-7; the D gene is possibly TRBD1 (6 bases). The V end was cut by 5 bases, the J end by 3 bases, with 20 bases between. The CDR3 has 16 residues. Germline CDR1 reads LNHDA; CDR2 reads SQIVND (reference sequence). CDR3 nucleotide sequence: TGTGCCAGTAGTGTTCAACCGGGACATTATATCTACGAGCAGTACTTC. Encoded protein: CASSVQPGHYIYEQYF.

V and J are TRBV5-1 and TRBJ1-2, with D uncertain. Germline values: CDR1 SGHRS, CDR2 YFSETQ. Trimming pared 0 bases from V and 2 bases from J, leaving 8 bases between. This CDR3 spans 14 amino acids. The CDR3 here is CASSLESTNYGYTF. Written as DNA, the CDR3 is TGCGCCAGCAGCTTGGAAAGTACCAACTATGGCTACACCTTC.

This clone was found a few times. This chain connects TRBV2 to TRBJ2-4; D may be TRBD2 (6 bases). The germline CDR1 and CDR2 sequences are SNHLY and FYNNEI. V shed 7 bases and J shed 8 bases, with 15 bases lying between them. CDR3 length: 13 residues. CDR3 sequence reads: CASIGGLWDIQYF. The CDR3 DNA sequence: TGTGCCAGCATCGGGGGTTTATGGGACATTCAGTACTTC.

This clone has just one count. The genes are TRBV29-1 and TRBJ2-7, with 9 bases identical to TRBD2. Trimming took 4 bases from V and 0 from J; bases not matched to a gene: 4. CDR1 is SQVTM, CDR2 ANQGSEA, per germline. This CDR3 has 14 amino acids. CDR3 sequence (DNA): TGCAGCGTTGGCGGACTAGCGAACTCCTACGAGCAGTACTTC. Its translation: CSVGGLANSYEQYF.

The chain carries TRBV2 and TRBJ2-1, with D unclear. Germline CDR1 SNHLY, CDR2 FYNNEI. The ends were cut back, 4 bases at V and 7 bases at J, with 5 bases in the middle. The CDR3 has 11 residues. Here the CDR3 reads CASSVQNEQFF. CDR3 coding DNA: TGTGCCAGCAGTGTTCAAAATGAGCAGTTCTTC.

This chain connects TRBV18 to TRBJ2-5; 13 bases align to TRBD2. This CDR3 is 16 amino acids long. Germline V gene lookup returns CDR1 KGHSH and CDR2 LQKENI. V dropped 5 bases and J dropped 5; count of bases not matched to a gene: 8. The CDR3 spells CASSMTSGGYLETQYF. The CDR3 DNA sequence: TGTGCCAGCTCAATGACTAGCGGGGGGTATTTGGAGACCCAGTACTTC.

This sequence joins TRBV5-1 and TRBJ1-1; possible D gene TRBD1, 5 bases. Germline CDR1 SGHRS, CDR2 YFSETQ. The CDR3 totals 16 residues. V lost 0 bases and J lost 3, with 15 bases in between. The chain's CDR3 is CASSLAPRGGYTEAFF. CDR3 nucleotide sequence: TGCGCCAGCAGCTTGGCTCCAAGGGGAGGTTACACTGAAGCTTTCTTT. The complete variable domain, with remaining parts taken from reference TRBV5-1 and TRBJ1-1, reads KAGVTQTPRYLIKTRGQQVTLSCSPISGHRSVSWYQQTPGQGLQFLFEYFSETQRNKGNFPGRFSGRQFSNSRSEMNVSTLELGDSALYLCASSLAPRGGYTEAFFGQGTRLTVV.

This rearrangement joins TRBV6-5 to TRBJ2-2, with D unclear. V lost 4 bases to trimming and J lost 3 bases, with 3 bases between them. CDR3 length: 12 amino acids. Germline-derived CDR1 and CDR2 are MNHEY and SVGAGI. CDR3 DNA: TGTGCCAGCAGTTCGGACACCGGGGAGCTGTTTTTT. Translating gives CASSSDTGELFF.

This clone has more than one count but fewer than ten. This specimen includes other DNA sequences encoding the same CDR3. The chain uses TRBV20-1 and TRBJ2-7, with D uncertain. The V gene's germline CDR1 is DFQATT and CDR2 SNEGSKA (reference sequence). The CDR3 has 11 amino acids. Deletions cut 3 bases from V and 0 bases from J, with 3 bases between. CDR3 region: CSASDSYEQYF. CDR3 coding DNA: TGCAGTGCTAGCGACTCCTACGAGCAGTACTTC.

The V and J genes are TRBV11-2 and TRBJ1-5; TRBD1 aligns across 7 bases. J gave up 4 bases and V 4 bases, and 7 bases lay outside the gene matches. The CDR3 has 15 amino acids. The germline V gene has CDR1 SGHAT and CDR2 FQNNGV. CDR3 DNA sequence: TGTGCCAGCAGCTCTGGGAACAGGGGTAATCAGCCCCAGCATTTT. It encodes CASSSGNRGNQPQHF. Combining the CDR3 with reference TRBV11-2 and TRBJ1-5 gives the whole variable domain EAGVAQSPRYKIIEKRQSVAFWCNPISGHATLYWYQQILGQGPKLLIQFQNNGVVDDSQLPKDRFSAERLKGVDSTLKIQPAKLEDSAVYLCASSSGNRGNQPQHFGDGTRLSIL.

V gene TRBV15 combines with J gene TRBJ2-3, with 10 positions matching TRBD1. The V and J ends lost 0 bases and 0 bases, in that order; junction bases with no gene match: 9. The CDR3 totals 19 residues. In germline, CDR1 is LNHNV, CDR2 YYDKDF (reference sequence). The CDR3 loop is CATSREIFGTGASTDTQYF. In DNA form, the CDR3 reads TGTGCCACCAGCAGAGAAATATTCGGGACAGGGGCGAGCACAGATACGCAGTATTTT.

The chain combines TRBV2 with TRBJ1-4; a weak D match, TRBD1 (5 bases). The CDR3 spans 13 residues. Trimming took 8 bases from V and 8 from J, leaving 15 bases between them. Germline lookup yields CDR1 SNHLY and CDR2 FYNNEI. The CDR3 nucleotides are TGTGCCAGCGGGGCAGCGGCTCGCGAAAAACTGTTTTTT. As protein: CASGAAAREKLFF. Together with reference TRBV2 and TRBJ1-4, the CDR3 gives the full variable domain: EPEVTQTPSHQVTQMGQEVILRCVPISNHLYFYWYRQILGQKVEFLVSFYNNEISEKSEIFDDQFSVERPDGSNFTLKIRSTKLEDSAMYFCASGAAAREKLFFGSGTQLSVL.